This TCR beta chain was profiled in a study of blood T cell repertoires in COVID-19. The CDR3 is 13 residues long. With V trimmed by 8 bases and J by 6 bases, 6 bases remained unmatched. Repertoires were generated with immunoSEQ multiplex PCR, while TCRdb's copy carries only in-frame clones and drops some. The sample records more than 65,000 clones, 91% being singletons. This receptor was taken from a human donor in a cohort sampled during active COVID-19. The chain recombines TRBV12-3 or TRBV12-4 with TRBJ1-2, with TRBD1 matching over 10 bases. Sequencing input: peripheral blood. Here the CDR3 reads CASFGQGVDGYTF. In nucleotides, the CDR3 is TGTGCCAGCTTCGGACAGGGGGTAGATGGCTACACCTTC.